Included here is one T cell receptor (beta chain) sequence, with context. Ten or more counts support this clonotype. Its recognized antigen is unknown. No base quality values were provided; no much bigger clone lies one nucleotide off. This was a case-control study nested in a cohort of healthcare workers in London, UK, who had nasopharyngeal swab PCR tests and blood samples taken every week. Between 23 and 31 March 2020, the week of the UK lockdown, healthcare workers were enrolled and then followed up weekly for as long as 16 weeks. This sample is part of a study of early T cells in non-severe SARS-CoV-2 infection (dated by TCRdb to the early 2020s). About the study as a whole: Bulk RNA from unsorted whole blood was used for TCR sequencing, so alpha and beta chains could not be paired.

The germline ends are 7 bases apart after V is trimmed by 4 bases and J by 1 base. Counted from cysteine to phenylalanine, this CDR3 has 13 amino acids. Just the 39-base CDR3 DNA is kept, in frame starting at base 1. In the germline V gene, CDR1 corresponds to SGHTA and CDR2 to FQGTGA. The library was prepared using 5' RACE. Sequencing relied on a NextSeq 500. The TCR library protocol attached unique molecular identifiers to individual cDNA molecules to correct for sequencing error and PCR bias. Both TCR alpha and beta chains were sequenced, and tight co-correlation was observed between alpha and beta sequence abundances in each sample. The paper's processing steps were these. Decombinator V4 was used to annotate TCR sequences for V gene, J gene and CDR3. Expanded TCRs were defined as changing significantly between any two time points under a Poisson model with p below 0.0001. TCR abundances were normalised to the total number of TCRs sequenced per sample and were expressed as counts per million. MAIT TCRs were defined by TRAV1-2 paired with TRAJ12, TRAJ20 or TRAJ33, and iNKT TCRs by TRAV10 paired with TRAJ18. VDJdb, accessed on 1 November 2021, was searched for TCRs annotated for CMV, EBV and SARS-CoV-2, and TCRs annotated for more than one antigen were excluded. In-frame beta chains were kept once TCRdb had trimmed the public reads at Q25 with fastp and called clones with MiXCR. Merged by CDR3 protein, the rows form single entries marked with the most common genes and DNA. The V and J calls reflect TCRdb's pipeline rather than the authors' work. In this sample the table shows approximately 70,000 distinct CDR3 sequences, around 5% of which occur a single time. The ten largest clonotypes hold under 7.5% of the sample.

Broad study findings and their caveats: VDJdb matching was skewed toward anti-spike CD8 responses and likely underestimated virus-specific expansions by missing private and CD4 specificities.

This specimen was whole blood, taken at baseline. The chain is encoded by TRBV7-3 joined to TRBJ1-1; the D gene remains uncertain. The sequence was collected from an adult who was a healthcare worker with PCR-confirmed SARS-CoV-2 infection or an uninfected control (not recorded which). Here the CDR3 is given as CASSSTENTEAFF. In nucleotides, the sequence is TGTGCCAGCAGCTCCACAGAGAACACTGAAGCTTTCTTT.